This T cell receptor beta chain was retrieved from a study of blood T cell repertoires in COVID-19 (dated by TCRdb to the early 2020s). Turning to the overall study: The collaborator samples originated in the United States, Italy and Spain and spanned the acute and convalescent phases of COVID-19. The material from the prospective study consisted of cDNA or gDNA derived from T cells, B-cell-depleted T cells, or PBMCs. The dataset comprised deeply sampled blood TCRbeta repertoires from subjects exposed to, actively infected with, or recovered from COVID-19. The repertoires were released in a freely available public database intended as a resource for research on the immune response to SARS-CoV-2. The samples were drawn from two sources: the first 160 participants of the ongoing ImmuneRACE study, and 950 to 1,500 subjects contributed by 6 global collaborators. A de-identified subject ID, COVID-19 status, age in years and sex were almost always included in the sample metadata. Where available, HLA class I and class II types were obtained from metadata supplied by the sample provider rather than from assay-based typing.

Findings and caveats that apply to the study as a whole: The amount of clinical and demographic metadata varied by source and participant and was provided uncurated.

Taken from cysteine to phenylalanine, the CDR3 has 13 residues. The kept DNA is CDR3 alone, 39 bases in frame from the first base. As encoded in the germline V gene (reference sequence), CDR1 is MNHEY while CDR2 is SMNVEV. Trimming removed 2 bases from V and 9 bases from J, leaving 11 bases between the germline ends. Samples from volunteer blood donors who had recovered from COVID-19 were contributed by a second Seattle source. Each collaborating institution followed its own protocols to collect whole blood in K2EDTA tubes. Collaborator samples were shipped for TCRbeta analysis as frozen whole blood, isolated PBMCs, or DNA extracted from either sample type. In the case of this clone: Its binding antigen is unknown. No much larger clone exists at a distance of one base, and base qualities are not known.

TCRbeta CDR3 regions were amplified from genomic DNA by means of the immunoSEQ Assay, a bias-controlled multiplex PCR. On the authors' methods: The number of nucleated cells in each sample was estimated from the amplification of reference gene primers within the assay. To quantify the absolute abundance of each unique TCRbeta CDR3 rearrangement, sequence reads were collapsed and filtered. For each sample, productive Simpson clonality was calculated by taking the square root of Simpson's diversity index across productive rearrangements. TCRdb stores this immuneACCESS table with in-frame sequences only. Part of the clones is absent; in the studies checked, under half of the shortfall reflects unresolved V genes, and no reason is known for the rest. V, J and clone size reflect that table, while D and trimming were determined from the DNA. The sample records about 140,000 clones, 80% of which are singletons. The ten largest clones add up to approximately 3.5% of the sample.

The chain is made from TRBV27 and TRBJ1-5; the D gene cannot be resolved reliably. The sample taken for sequencing was peripheral blood. The source of this sequence is a man in his sixties or seventies who had recovered from COVID-19. The DNA sequence is given as TGTGCCAGCAGTTTAATGCCCTCGGGGCCCCAGCATTTT. Its product reads: CASSLMPSGPQHF.